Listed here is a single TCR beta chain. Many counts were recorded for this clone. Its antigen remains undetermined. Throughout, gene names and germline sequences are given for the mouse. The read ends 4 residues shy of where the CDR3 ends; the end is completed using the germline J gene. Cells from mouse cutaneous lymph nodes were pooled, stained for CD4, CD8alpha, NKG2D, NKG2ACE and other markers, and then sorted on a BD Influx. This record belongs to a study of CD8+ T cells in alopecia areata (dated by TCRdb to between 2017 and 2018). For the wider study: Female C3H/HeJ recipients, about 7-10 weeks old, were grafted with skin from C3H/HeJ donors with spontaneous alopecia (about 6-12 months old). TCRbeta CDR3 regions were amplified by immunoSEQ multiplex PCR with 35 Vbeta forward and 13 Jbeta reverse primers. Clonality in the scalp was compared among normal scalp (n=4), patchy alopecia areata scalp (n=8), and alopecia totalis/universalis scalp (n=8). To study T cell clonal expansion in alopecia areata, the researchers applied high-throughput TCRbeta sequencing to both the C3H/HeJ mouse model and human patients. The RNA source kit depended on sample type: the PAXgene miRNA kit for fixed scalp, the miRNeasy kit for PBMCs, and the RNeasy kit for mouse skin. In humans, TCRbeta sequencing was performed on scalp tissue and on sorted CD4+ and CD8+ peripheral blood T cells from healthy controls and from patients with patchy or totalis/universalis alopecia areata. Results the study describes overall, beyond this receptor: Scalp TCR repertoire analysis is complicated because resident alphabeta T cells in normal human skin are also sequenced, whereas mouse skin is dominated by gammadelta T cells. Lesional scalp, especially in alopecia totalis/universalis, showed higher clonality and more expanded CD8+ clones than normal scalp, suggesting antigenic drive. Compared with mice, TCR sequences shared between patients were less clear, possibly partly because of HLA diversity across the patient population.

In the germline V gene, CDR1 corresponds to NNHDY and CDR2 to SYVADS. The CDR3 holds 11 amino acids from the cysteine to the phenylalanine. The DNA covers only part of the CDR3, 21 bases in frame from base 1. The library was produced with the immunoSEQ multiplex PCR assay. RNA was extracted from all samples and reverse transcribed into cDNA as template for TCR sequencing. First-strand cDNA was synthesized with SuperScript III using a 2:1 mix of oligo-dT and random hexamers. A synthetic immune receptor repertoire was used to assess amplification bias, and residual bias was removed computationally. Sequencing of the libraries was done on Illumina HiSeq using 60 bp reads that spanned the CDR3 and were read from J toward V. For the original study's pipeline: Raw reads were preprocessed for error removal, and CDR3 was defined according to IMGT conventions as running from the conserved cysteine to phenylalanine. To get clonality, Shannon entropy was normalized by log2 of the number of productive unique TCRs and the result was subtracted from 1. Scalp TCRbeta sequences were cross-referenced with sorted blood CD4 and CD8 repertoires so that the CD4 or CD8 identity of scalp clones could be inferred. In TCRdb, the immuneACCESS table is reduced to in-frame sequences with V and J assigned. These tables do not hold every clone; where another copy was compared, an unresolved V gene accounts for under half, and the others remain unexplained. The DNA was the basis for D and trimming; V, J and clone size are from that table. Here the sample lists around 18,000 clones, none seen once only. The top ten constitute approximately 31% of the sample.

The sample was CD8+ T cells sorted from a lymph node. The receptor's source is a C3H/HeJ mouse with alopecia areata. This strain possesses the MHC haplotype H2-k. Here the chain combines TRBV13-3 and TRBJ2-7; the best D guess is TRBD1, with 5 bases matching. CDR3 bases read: TGTGCCAGCAGTGGACAGTAT. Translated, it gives CASSGQY. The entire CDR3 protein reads CASSGQYEQYF.